This T cell receptor (beta chain) came from a study of vaccination and CD4 T cells after COVID-19. Turning to the study itself: Overlapping spike peptides from SARS-CoV-2, HCoV-NL63, HCoV-OC43 and HCoV-229E served to stimulate the cells.

The CDR3 runs 12 residues. V was clipped by 5 bases and J by 3 bases; unmatched bases: 3. Per germline, CDR1 DFQATT and CDR2 SNEGSKA (reference sequence). Sequence data for DNA of cultured CD4+ T cells were generated by the Oncomine TCR Beta short-read assay. TCRdb recomputed calls from the PCR reads with MiXCR, one row per CDR3 protein. The sample holds about 13,000 distinct CDR3 sequences, 40% to 45% seen once. Treatment given: roughly ten-day PBMC culture with coronavirus spike peptide pools or control peptides (ViraFEST assay). Concerning this clonotype: Antigen: not known.

The sequenced sample consisted of CD4+ T cells from blood, cultured in vitro. The TCR was taken from a human donor who had recovered from COVID-19. The chain employs TRBV20-1 and TRBJ2-7; TRBD1 matches 8 bases. CDR3: CSARDRNYEQYF. Here the CDR3 DNA reads TGCAGTGCTCGGGACAGGAACTACGAGCAGTACTTC.